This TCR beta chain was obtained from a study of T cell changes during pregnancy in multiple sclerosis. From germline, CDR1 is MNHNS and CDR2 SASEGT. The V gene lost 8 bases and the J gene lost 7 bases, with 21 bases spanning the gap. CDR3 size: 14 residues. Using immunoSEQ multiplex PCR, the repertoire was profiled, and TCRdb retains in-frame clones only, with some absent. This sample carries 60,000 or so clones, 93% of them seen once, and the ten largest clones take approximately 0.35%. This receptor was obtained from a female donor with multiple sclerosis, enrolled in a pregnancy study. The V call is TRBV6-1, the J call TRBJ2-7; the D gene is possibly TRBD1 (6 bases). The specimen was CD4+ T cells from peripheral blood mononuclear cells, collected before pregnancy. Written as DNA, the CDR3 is TGTGCCAGCGGAAGGAACGGACAGTTAAGTGAGCAGTACTTC. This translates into CASGRNGQLSEQYF.